This T cell receptor (beta chain) was obtained from a study of blood T cell repertoires in COVID-19. The wider study: Acute-phase and convalescent COVID-19 samples originated in the United States, Italy and Spain.

CDR1 SGHRS and CDR2 YFSETQ come from the germline V gene. The CDR3 consists of 16 residues. Trimming took 4 bases from V and 2 from J, leaving 13 bases between them. Methods used by the authors: Reference gene primer amplification in the assay estimated nucleated cell counts. Profiling relied on immunoSEQ multiplex PCR, and the TCRdb table lists in-frame clones only, not all of them. V and J calls plus clone size are reproduced from that table; the DNA served to infer D and trimming. Of approximately 190,000 clones in the sample, almost 85% were seen once. Sequencing used peripheral blood. The V and J genes are TRBV5-1 and TRBJ2-6; tentatively, D is TRBD1 (6 bases). This receptor was taken from a woman aged 70-85 years with active or convalescent COVID-19. The chain's CDR3 is CASSPGTGTGANVLTF. The CDR3 DNA sequence: TGCGCCAGCAGCCCAGGAACAGGGACTGGGGCCAACGTCCTGACTTTC.